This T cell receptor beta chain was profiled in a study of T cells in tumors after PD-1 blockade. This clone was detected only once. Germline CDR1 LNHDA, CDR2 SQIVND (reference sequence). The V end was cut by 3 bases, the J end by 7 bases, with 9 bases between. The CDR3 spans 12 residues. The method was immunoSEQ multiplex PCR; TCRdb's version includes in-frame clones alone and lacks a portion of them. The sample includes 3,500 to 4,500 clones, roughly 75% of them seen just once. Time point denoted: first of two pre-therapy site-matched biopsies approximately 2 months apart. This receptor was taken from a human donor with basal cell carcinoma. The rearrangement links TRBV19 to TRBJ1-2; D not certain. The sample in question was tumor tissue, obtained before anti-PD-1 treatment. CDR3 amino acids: CASSMAQTGYTF. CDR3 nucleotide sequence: TGTGCCAGTAGTATGGCACAGACTGGCTACACCTTC.